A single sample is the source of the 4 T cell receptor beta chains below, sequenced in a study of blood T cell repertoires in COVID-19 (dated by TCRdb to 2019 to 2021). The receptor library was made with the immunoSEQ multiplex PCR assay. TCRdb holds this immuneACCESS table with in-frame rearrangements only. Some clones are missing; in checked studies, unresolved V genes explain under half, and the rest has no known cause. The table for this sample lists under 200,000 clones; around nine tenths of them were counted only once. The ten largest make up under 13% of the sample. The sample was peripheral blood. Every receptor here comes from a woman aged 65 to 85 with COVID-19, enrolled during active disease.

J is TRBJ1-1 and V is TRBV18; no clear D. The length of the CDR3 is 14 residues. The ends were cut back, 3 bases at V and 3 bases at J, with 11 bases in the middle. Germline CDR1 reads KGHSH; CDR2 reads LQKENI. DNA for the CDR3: TGTGCCAGCTCACCTTCAGGTAGGCACACTGAAGCTTTCTTT. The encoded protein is CASSPSGRHTEAFF.

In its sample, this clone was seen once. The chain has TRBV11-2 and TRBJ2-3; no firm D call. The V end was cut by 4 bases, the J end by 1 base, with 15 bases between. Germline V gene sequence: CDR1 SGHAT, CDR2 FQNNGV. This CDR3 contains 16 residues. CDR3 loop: CASSSNAQPGTDTQYF. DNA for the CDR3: TGTGCCAGCAGCTCAAACGCCCAACCGGGCACAGATACGCAGTATTTT.

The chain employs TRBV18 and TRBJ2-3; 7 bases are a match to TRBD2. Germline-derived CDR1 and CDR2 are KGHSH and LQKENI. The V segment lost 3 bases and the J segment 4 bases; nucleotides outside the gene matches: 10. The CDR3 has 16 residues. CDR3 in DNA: TGTGCCAGCTCACCCGGACTAGGGTTGGGCGCAGATACGCAGTATTTT. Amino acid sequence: CASSPGLGLGADTQYF. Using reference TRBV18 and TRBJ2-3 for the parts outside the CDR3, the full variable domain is NAGVMQNPRHLVRRRGQEARLRCSPMKGHSHVYWYRQLPEEGLKFMVYLQKENIIDESGMPKERFSAEFPKEGPSILRIQQVVRGDSAAYFCASSPGLGLGADTQYFGPGTRLTVL.

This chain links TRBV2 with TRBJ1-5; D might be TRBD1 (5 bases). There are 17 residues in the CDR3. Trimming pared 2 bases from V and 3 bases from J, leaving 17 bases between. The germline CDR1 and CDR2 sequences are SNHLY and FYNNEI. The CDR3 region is CASSEIGLGANNQPQHF. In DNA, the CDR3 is TGTGCCAGCAGTGAAATCGGGTTAGGGGCAAACAATCAGCCCCAGCATTTT.